The rows below give T cell receptor beta chains drawn from one sample of a study of regulatory T cells in long-lasting Graves disease. One entry per CDR3 protein, called by TCRdb with MiXCR from the multiplex PCR reads. The sample consists of around 500,000 distinct CDR3 sequences, 13% of them appearing once. The same data also contributed to another study, on T cells in Graves' hyperthyroidism and ophthalmopathy.

The sample here was peripheral blood mononuclear cells (PBMCs), taken at new diagnosis, from a patient treated with antithyroid drugs. These receptor sequences come from a man aged 30 to 45 with Graves disease. The CDR3 runs from the conserved cysteine through the conserved F or W. A D gene is named only where the DNA matches it firmly. Size tells how often a clone was seen (once, few, many) or the class of an expanded clone, and some rows leave it out.

d_call: TRBD2
clone_size: many
j_call: TRBJ2-3
v_call: TRBV30
cdr3_aa: CAWSRGLVETDTQYF
cdr3_nt: TGTGCCTGGAGTAGAGGACTAGTTGAGACAGATACGCAGTATTTT

d_call: NA
clone_size: NA
j_call: TRBJ1-6
v_call: TRBV28
cdr3_aa: CASSFDSSYNSPLHF
cdr3_nt: TGTGCCAGCAGTTTCGACAGCTCCTATAATTCACCCCTCCACTTT

d_call: NA
clone_size: NA
j_call: TRBJ2-5
v_call: TRBV20-1
cdr3_aa: CSPSERETQYF
cdr3_nt: TGCAGTCCATCCGAGCGCGAGACCCAGTACTTC

d_call: NA
clone_size: NA
j_call: TRBJ1-3
v_call: TRBV18
cdr3_aa: CASSAEGSGSTIYF
cdr3_nt: TGTGCCAGCTCAGCAGAAGGCTCTGGAAGCACCATATATTTT

d_call: TRBD2
clone_size: NA
j_call: TRBJ2-1
v_call: TRBV12-3/TRBV12-4
cdr3_aa: CASTGGAGGPGQFF
cdr3_nt: TGTGCCAGCACCGGGGGAGCGGGAGGGCCGGGGCAGTTCTTC

d_call: NA
clone_size: NA
j_call: TRBJ1-1
v_call: TRBV18
cdr3_aa: CASSPPRVGAFF
cdr3_nt: TGTGCCAGCTCACCACCAAGGGTCGGAGCTTTCTTT

d_call: TRBD2
clone_size: many
j_call: TRBJ2-1
v_call: TRBV11-3
cdr3_aa: CASSYRGGRANEQFF
cdr3_nt: TGTGCCAGCAGCTACAGAGGCGGGAGAGCCAATGAGCAGTTCTTC

d_call: NA
clone_size: many
j_call: TRBJ2-3
v_call: TRBV27
cdr3_aa: CASTQTGTDTQYF
cdr3_nt: TGTGCCAGCACACAGACAGGCACAGATACGCAGTATTTT

d_call: TRBD2
clone_size: many
j_call: TRBJ2-1
v_call: TRBV2
cdr3_aa: CASSPRGGRGFYNEQFF
cdr3_nt: TGTGCCAGCAGTCCACGAGGCGGGAGGGGTTTCTACAATGAGCAGTTCTTC

d_call: NA
clone_size: few
j_call: TRBJ1-5
v_call: TRBV10-1
cdr3_aa: CASSEWMGNQPQHF
cdr3_nt: TGCGCCAGCAGTGAGTGGATGGGCAATCAGCCCCAGCATTTT

d_call: NA
clone_size: NA
j_call: TRBJ2-5
v_call: TRBV18
cdr3_aa: CASSATSSGGETQYF
cdr3_nt: TGTGCCAGCTCAGCGACCTCTTCAGGGGGGGAGACCCAGTACTTC

d_call: NA
clone_size: many
j_call: TRBJ2-5
v_call: TRBV28
cdr3_aa: CASSLPRREETQYF
cdr3_nt: TGTGCCAGCAGCCTCCCCCGGAGGGAAGAGACCCAGTACTTC

d_call: NA
clone_size: NA
j_call: TRBJ2-1
v_call: TRBV20-1
cdr3_aa: CSAMKYNEQFF
cdr3_nt: TGCAGTGCCATGAAATACAATGAGCAGTTCTTC

d_call: NA
clone_size: NA
j_call: TRBJ1-2
v_call: TRBV6-5
cdr3_aa: CASSYSQRGNYGYTF
cdr3_nt: TGTGCCAGCAGTTACTCGCAACGGGGTAACTATGGCTACACCTTC

d_call: NA
clone_size: many
j_call: TRBJ2-1
v_call: TRBV10-3
cdr3_aa: CAISGARGDNEQFF
cdr3_nt: TGTGCCATCAGTGGGGCCAGGGGGGACAATGAGCAGTTCTTC

d_call: TRBD2
clone_size: NA
j_call: TRBJ2-1
v_call: TRBV20-1
cdr3_aa: CSARSASGIKDEQFF
cdr3_nt: TGCAGTGCTAGGTCCGCTAGCGGGATCAAGGATGAGCAGTTCTTC

d_call: NA
clone_size: NA
j_call: TRBJ1-2
v_call: TRBV18
cdr3_aa: CASSPPEAEERYTF
cdr3_nt: TGTGCCAGCTCACCACCGGAGGCGGAGGAGCGCTACACCTTC

d_call: NA
clone_size: many
j_call: TRBJ2-2
v_call: TRBV6-1
cdr3_aa: CASSTQGRGSGELFF
cdr3_nt: TGTGCCAGCAGTACTCAGGGCAGGGGATCCGGGGAGCTGTTTTTT

d_call: NA
clone_size: many
j_call: TRBJ2-7
v_call: TRBV7-2
cdr3_aa: CASSWVGEQYF
cdr3_nt: TGTGCCAGCAGCTGGGTAGGGGAGCAGTACTTC

d_call: TRBD2
clone_size: many
j_call: TRBJ2-5
v_call: TRBV29-1
cdr3_aa: CSVTHGGGRGETQYF
cdr3_nt: TGCAGCGTTACCCACGGGGGGGGCCGTGGAGAGACCCAGTACTTC

d_call: NA
clone_size: many
j_call: TRBJ2-1
v_call: TRBV20-1
cdr3_aa: CSARLPSGEEQFF
cdr3_nt: TGCAGTGCTAGACTCCCTAGTGGGGAGGAGCAGTTCTTC

d_call: NA
clone_size: few
j_call: TRBJ2-6
v_call: TRBV4-1
cdr3_aa: CASSLNRAPGANVLTF
cdr3_nt: TGCGCCAGCTCGCTTAACCGGGCCCCTGGGGCCAACGTCCTGACTTTC

d_call: NA
clone_size: many
j_call: TRBJ1-2
v_call: TRBV29-1
cdr3_aa: CSVGGYGGLVDYGYTF
cdr3_nt: TGCAGCGTTGGGGGGTATGGGGGACTGGTGGACTATGGCTACACCTTC

d_call: NA
clone_size: many
j_call: TRBJ2-7
v_call: TRBV20-1
cdr3_aa: CSAARDGSFIGYEQYF
cdr3_nt: TGCAGTGCCGCCCGGGACGGGAGTTTTATCGGCTACGAGCAGTACTTC

d_call: NA
clone_size: many
j_call: TRBJ2-3
v_call: TRBV28
cdr3_aa: CASSLITRTMGTQYF
cdr3_nt: TGTGCCAGCAGTTTAATCACAAGGACGATGGGTACGCAGTATTTT

d_call: NA
clone_size: many
j_call: TRBJ2-3
v_call: TRBV29-1
cdr3_aa: CSVEGVADTQYF
cdr3_nt: TGCAGCGTTGAAGGGGTCGCAGATACGCAGTATTTT

d_call: NA
clone_size: NA
j_call: TRBJ2-1
v_call: TRBV24-1
cdr3_aa: CATSDMGGTDYNEQFF
cdr3_nt: TGTGCCACCAGTGACATGGGGGGGACAGACTACAATGAGCAGTTCTTC

d_call: TRBD2
clone_size: many
j_call: TRBJ2-3
v_call: TRBV7-3
cdr3_aa: CASSTPGLGPSDTQYF
cdr3_nt: TGTGCCAGCAGTACACCGGGACTAGGTCCCTCAGATACGCAGTATTTT

d_call: TRBD1
clone_size: many
j_call: TRBJ2-3
v_call: TRBV30
cdr3_aa: CATSTGQGKTDTQYF
cdr3_nt: TGTGCCACCTCCACGGGACAGGGAAAGACAGATACGCAGTATTTT

d_call: TRBD2
clone_size: NA
j_call: TRBJ2-5
v_call: TRBV5-4
cdr3_aa: CASSLSGREKETQYF
cdr3_nt: TGTGCCAGCAGCCTTAGCGGGAGAGAGAAAGAGACCCAGTACTTC

d_call: NA
clone_size: NA
j_call: TRBJ1-6
v_call: TRBV30
cdr3_aa: CAWTGQFTENSPLHF
cdr3_nt: TGTGCCTGGACGGGTCAGTTTACCGAAAATTCACCCCTCCACTTT

d_call: TRBD1
clone_size: few
j_call: TRBJ2-7
v_call: TRBV5-1
cdr3_aa: CASSRGTGQLGVEQYF
cdr3_nt: TGCGCCAGCAGCAGAGGGACAGGTCAATTGGGAGTTGAGCAGTACTTC

d_call: TRBD2
clone_size: few
j_call: TRBJ2-1
v_call: TRBV20-1
cdr3_aa: CSASFSGGGEQFF
cdr3_nt: TGCAGTGCTAGTTTTTCGGGAGGCGGTGAGCAGTTCTTC

d_call: NA
clone_size: NA
j_call: TRBJ1-5
v_call: TRBV19
cdr3_aa: CASTRGAVGQPQHF
cdr3_nt: TGTGCCAGTACCCGGGGGGCGGTCGGTCAGCCCCAGCATTTT

d_call: NA
clone_size: few
j_call: TRBJ2-6
v_call: TRBV7-3
cdr3_aa: CASSPRTSGSGANVLTF
cdr3_nt: TGTGCCAGCAGCCCCAGGACGTCAGGCTCTGGGGCCAACGTCCTGACTTTC

d_call: TRBD2
clone_size: few
j_call: TRBJ2-3
v_call: TRBV24-1
cdr3_aa: CATRGGGRADTQYF
cdr3_nt: TGTGCCACTCGCGGGGGGGGTCGCGCAGATACGCAGTATTTT

d_call: NA
clone_size: many
j_call: TRBJ2-1
v_call: TRBV29-1
cdr3_aa: CSVEVRNEQFF
cdr3_nt: TGCAGCGTTGAGGTCCGGAATGAGCAGTTCTTC

d_call: NA
clone_size: NA
j_call: TRBJ2-7
v_call: TRBV5-1
cdr3_aa: CASSPNPQSYEEYF
cdr3_nt: TGCGCCAGCAGCCCCAACCCGCAATCCTACGAGGAGTACTTC

d_call: NA
clone_size: NA
j_call: TRBJ2-5
v_call: TRBV6-1
cdr3_aa: CASRGGTIETQYF
cdr3_nt: TGTGCCAGCAGAGGCGGGACAATAGAGACCCAGTACTTC

d_call: TRBD1
clone_size: NA
j_call: TRBJ2-6
v_call: TRBV27
cdr3_aa: CASLLLTGGSGANVLTF
cdr3_nt: TGTGCCAGCCTTCTTCTGACAGGGGGTAGTGGGGCCAACGTCCTGACTTTC

d_call: NA
clone_size: many
j_call: TRBJ2-7
v_call: TRBV10-3
cdr3_aa: CAISESGDSYEQYF
cdr3_nt: TGTGCCATCAGTGAGTCCGGGGACTCCTACGAGCAGTACTTC

d_call: NA
clone_size: many
j_call: TRBJ1-1
v_call: TRBV11-2
cdr3_aa: CASSYIVGGGSGAFF
cdr3_nt: TGTGCCAGCAGCTATATTGTAGGGGGAGGGAGCGGAGCTTTCTTT

d_call: NA
clone_size: NA
j_call: TRBJ2-5
v_call: TRBV19
cdr3_aa: CASSIGGIGETQYF
cdr3_nt: TGTGCCAGTAGTATAGGTGGTATCGGGGAGACCCAGTACTTC

d_call: NA
clone_size: NA
j_call: TRBJ1-5
v_call: TRBV12-3/TRBV12-4
cdr3_aa: CASSYRQAFNQPQHF
cdr3_nt: TGTGCCAGCAGTTACAGACAGGCCTTCAATCAGCCCCAGCATTTT